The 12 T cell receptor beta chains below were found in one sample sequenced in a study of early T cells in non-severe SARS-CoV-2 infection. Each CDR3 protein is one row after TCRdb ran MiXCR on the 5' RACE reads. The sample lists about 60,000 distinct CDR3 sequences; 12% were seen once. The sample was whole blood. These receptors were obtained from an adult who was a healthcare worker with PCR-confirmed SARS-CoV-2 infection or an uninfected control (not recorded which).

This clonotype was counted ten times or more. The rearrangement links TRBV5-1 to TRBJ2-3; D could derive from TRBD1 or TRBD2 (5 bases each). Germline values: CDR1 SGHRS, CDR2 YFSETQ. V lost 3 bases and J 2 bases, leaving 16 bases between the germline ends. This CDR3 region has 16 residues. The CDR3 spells CASSSGRDAITDTQYF. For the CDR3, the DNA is TGCGCCAGCAGCTCCGGTAGGGACGCTATCACAGATACGCAGTATTTT.

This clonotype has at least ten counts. In nucleotides, the CDR3 is TGTGCCAGCAGTCTCGGCTCGGCCTACAATGAGCAGTTCTTC. Translation: CASSLGSAYNEQFF. This sequence joins TRBV27 and TRBJ2-1, with D uncertain. Per germline, CDR1 MNHEY and CDR2 SMNVEV (reference sequence). V was cut by 5 bases and J by 2 bases, with 10 bases left in between. This CDR3 spans 14 amino acids.

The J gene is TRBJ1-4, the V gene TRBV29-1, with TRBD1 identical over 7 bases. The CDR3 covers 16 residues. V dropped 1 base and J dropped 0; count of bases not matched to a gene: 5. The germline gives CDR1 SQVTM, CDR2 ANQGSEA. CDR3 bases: TGCAGCGTTGAAGGACAGGGCCTTGCAACTAATGAAAAACTGTTTTTT. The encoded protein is CSVEGQGLATNEKLFF.

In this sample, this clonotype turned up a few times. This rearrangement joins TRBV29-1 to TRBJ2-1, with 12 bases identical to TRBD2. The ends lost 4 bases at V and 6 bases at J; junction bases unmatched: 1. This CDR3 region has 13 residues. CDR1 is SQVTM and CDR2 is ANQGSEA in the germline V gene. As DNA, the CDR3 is TGCAGCGTTGCGACTAGCGGGAGCAATGAGCAGTTCTTC. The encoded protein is CSVATSGSNEQFF.

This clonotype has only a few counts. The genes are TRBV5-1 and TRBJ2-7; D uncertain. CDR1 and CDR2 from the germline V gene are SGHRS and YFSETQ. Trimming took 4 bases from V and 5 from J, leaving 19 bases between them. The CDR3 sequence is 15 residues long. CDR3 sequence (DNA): TGCGCCAGCAGCGCAACCGGGTCAACGGTCGACGAGCAGTACTTC. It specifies CASSATGSTVDEQYF. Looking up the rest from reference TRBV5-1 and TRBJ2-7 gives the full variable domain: KAGVTQTPRYLIKTRGQQVTLSCSPISGHRSVSWYQQTPGQGLQFLFEYFSETQRNKGNFPGRFSGRQFSNSRSEMNVSTLELGDSALYLCASSATGSTVDEQYFGPGTRLTVT.

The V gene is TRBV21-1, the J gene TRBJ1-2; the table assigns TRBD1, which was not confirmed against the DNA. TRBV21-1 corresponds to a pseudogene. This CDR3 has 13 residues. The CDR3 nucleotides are TGTGCCAGCATCTACAGGGAGGACTATGGCTACACCTTC. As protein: CASIYREDYGYTF.

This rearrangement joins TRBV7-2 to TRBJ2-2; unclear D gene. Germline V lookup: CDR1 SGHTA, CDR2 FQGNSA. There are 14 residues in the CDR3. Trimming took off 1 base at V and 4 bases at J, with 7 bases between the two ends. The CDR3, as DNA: TGTGCCAGCAGCTTAGACGAGGTCACCGGGGAGCTGTTTTTT. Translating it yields CASSLDEVTGELFF. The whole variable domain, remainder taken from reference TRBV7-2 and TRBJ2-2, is GAGVSQSPSNKVTEKGKDVELRCDPISGHTALYWYRQSLGQGLEFLIYFQGNSAPDKSGLPSDRFSAERTGGSVSTLTIQRTQQEDSAVYLCASSLDEVTGELFFGEGSRLTVL.

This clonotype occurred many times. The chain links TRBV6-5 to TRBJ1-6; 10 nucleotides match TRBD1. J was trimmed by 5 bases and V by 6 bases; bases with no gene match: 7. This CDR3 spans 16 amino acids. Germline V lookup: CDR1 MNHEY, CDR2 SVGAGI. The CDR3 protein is CASRPDRGQNNSPLHF. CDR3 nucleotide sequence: TGTGCCAGCAGACCCGACAGGGGGCAAAATAATTCACCCCTCCACTTT.

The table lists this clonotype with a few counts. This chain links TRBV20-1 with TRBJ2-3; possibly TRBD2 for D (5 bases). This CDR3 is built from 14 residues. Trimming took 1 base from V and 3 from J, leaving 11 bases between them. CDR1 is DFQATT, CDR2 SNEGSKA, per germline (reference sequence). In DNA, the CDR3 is TGCAGTGCTAGAGGGTCCGAGGGTACAGATACGCAGTATTTT. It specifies CSARGSEGTDTQYF.

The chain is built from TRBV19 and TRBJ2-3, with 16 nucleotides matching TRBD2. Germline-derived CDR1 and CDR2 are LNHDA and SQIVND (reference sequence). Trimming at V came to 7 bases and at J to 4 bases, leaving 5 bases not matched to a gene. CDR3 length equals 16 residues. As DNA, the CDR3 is TGTGCCAGTACCCCGGGACTAGCGGGAGGGCCAGATACGCAGTATTTT. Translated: CASTPGLAGGPDTQYF. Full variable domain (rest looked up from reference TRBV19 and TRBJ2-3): DGGITQSPKYLFRKEGQNVTLSCEQNLNHDAMYWYRQDPGQGLRLIYYSQIVNDFQKGDIAEGYSVSREKKESFPLTVTSAQKNPTAFYLCASTPGLAGGPDTQYFGPGTRLTVL.

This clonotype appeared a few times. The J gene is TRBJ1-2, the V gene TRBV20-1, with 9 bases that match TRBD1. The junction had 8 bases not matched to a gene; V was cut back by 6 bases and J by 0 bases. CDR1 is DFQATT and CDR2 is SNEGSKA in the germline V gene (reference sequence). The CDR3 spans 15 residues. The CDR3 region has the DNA TGCAGTGCCTGGGACAGGGAAGGAGCTAACTATGGCTACACCTTC. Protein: CSAWDREGANYGYTF.

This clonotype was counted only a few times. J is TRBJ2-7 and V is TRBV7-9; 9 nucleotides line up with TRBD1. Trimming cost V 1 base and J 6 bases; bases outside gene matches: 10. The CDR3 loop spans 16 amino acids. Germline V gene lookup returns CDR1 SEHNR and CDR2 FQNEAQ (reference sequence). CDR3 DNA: TGTGCCAGCAGCTTAGACCCGGGACAGGGTACCGCCGAGCAGTACTTC. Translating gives CASSLDPGQGTAEQYF.